The clone carrying this TCR beta chain was seen once. Its specificity is not known. CDR3 length equals 14 residues. V was shortened by 6 bases and J by 0 bases, with 11 bases between the two germline ends. This specimen comes from a study of CD8 T cells in Susac syndrome. General study points: The study's TCR sequencing and HLA analysis drew on a certain number of individuals. That number was acknowledged as relatively small.

TCR beta sequencing covered blood CD8+ and CD4+ T cells. It was healthy donors who served as the controls, matched for age and sex. The RNA, roughly 0.45 to 1 ug, was put through reverse transcription using random hexamers. The immunoSEQ assay covered 54 Vbeta and 13 Jbeta segments for CDR3. MiXCR, run by TCRdb on the immunoSEQ multiplex PCR reads, gives a single entry per CDR3 protein. The top ten clones hold approximately 0.11% of a sample with 100,000 or so distinct CDR3 sequences, around 93% of them seen once. The chain recombines TRBV12-3 or TRBV12-4 with TRBJ2-5; D is perhaps TRBD2 (6 bases). The clonotype comes from a human donor in good health. The sequenced sample was CD8+ T cells from PBMCs. The CDR3 DNA reads as TGTGCCAGCAGCCGCACTAGCAACCAAGAGACCCAGTACTTC. Protein sequence: CASSRTSNQETQYF.